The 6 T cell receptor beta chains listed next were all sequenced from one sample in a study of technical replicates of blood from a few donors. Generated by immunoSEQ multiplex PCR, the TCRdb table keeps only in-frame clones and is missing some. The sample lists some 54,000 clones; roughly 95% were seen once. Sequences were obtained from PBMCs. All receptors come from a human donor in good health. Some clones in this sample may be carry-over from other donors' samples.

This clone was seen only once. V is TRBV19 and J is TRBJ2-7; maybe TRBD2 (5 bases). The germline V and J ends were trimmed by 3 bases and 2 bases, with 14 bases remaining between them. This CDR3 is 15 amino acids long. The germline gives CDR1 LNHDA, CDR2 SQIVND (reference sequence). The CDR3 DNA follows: TGTGCCAGTAGTATTACCCCAACAGCGGCCTACGAGCAGTACTTC. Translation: CASSITPTAAYEQYF.

The CDR3 DNA reads as TGTGCCAGCAGGACCACAGGGGCTGGGGCCAACGTCCTGACTTTC. It codes for CASRTTGAGANVLTF. The gene calls are TRBV7-8 and TRBJ2-6; 7 nucleotides agree with TRBD1. The germline CDR1 and CDR2 sequences are SGHVS and FQNEAQ. The CDR3 covers 15 residues. With 6 bases clipped from V and 2 bases from J, the junction kept 4 bases outside the gene matches.

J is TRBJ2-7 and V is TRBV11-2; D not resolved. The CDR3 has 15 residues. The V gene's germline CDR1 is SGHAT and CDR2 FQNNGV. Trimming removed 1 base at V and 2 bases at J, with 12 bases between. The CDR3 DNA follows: TGTGCCAGCAGCTTAGCCCTGGGCCCACCCTACGAGCAGTACTTC. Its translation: CASSLALGPPYEQYF.

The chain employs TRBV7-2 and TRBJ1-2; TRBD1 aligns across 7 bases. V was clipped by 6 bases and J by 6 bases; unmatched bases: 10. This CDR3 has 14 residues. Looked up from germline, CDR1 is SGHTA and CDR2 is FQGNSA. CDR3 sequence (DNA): TGTGCCAGCAGTCTGAGGACAGGTCCAAATGGCTACACCTTC. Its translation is CASSLRTGPNGYTF.

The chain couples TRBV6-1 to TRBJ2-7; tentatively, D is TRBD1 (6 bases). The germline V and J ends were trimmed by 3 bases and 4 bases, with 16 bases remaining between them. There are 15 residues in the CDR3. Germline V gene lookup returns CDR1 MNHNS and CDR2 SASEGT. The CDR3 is CASSDNPGALYEQYF. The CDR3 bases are TGTGCCAGCAGTGACAATCCAGGGGCTTTGTACGAGCAGTACTTC.

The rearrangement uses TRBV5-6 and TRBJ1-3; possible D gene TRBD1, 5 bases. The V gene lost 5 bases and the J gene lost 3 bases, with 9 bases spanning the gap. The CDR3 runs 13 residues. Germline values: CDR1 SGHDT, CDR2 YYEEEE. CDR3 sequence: CASSQGYGNTIYF. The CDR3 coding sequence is TGTGCCAGCAGTCAGGGATATGGAAACACCATATATTTT.